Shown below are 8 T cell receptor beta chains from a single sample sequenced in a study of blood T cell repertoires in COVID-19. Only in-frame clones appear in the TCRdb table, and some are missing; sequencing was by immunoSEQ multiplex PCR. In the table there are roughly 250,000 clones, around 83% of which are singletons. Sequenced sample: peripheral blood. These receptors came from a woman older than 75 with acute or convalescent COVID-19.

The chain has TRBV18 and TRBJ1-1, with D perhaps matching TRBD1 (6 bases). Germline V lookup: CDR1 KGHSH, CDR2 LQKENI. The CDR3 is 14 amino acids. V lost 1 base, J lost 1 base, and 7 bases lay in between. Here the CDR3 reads CASSPQDRNTEAFF. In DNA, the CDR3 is TGTGCCAGCTCACCACAGGACAGGAACACTGAAGCTTTCTTT.

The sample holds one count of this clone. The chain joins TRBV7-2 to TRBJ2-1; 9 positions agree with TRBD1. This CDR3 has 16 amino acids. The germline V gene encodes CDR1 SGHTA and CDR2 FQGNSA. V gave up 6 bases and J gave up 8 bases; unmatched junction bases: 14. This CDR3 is CASSKYWDRVSDEQFF. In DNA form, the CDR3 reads TGTGCCAGCAGTAAATATTGGGACAGGGTTAGCGATGAGCAGTTCTTC. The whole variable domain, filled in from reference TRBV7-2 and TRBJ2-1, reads GAGVSQSPSNKVTEKGKDVELRCDPISGHTALYWYRQSLGQGLEFLIYFQGNSAPDKSGLPSDRFSAERTGGSVSTLTIQRTQQEDSAVYLCASSKYWDRVSDEQFFGPGTRLTVL.

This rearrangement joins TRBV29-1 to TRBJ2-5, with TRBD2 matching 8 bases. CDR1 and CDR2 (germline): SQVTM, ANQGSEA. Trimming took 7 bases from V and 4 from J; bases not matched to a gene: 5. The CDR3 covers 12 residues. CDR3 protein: CSARTSRETQYF. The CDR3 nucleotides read TGCAGCGCCAGGACTAGCAGAGAGACCCAGTACTTC. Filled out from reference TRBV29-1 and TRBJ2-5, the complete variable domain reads SAVISQKPSRDICQRGTSLTIQCQVDSQVTMMFWYRQQPGQSLTLIATANQGSEATYESGFVIDKFPISRPNLTFSTLTVSNMSPEDSSIYLCSARTSRETQYFGPGTRLLVL.

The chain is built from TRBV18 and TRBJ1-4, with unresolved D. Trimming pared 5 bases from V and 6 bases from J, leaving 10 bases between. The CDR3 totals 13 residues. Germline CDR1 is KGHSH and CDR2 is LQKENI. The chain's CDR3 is CASSAGLDEKLFF. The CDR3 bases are TGTGCCAGCTCAGCAGGACTGGATGAAAAACTGTTTTTT.

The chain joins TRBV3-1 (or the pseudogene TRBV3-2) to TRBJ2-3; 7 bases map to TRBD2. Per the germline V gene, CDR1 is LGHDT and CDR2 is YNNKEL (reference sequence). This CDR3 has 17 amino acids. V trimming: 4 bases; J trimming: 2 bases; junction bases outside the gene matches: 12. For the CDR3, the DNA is TGTGCCAGCAGCCCCTCAGGGATAGCGGGTACCACAGATACGCAGTATTTT. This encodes CASSPSGIAGTTDTQYF.

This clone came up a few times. This CDR3 reads CASSLSGQEYGYTF. The CDR3 nucleotides are TGTGCCAGCTCACTTTCGGGACAGGAATATGGCTACACCTTC. The chain joins TRBV18 to TRBJ1-2; 8 bases line up with TRBD1. CDR1 and CDR2 (germline): KGHSH, LQKENI. The CDR3 has 14 amino acids. With 4 bases clipped from V and 5 bases from J, the junction kept 6 bases outside the gene matches.

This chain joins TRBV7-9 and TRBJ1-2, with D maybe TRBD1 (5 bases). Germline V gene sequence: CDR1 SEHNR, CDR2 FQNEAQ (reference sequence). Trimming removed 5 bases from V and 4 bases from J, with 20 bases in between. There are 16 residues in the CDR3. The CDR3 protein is CASSRSTQGEGYGYTF. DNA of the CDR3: TGTGCCAGCAGCCGATCTACGCAGGGCGAAGGCTATGGCTACACCTTC.

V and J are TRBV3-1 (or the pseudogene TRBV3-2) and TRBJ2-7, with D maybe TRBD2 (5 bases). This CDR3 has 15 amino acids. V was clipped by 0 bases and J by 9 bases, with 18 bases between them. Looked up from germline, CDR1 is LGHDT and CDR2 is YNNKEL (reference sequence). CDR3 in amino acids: CASSQDRTVTLGQYF. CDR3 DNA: TGTGCCAGCAGCCAAGATCGGACTGTGACCCTCGGGCAGTACTTC.